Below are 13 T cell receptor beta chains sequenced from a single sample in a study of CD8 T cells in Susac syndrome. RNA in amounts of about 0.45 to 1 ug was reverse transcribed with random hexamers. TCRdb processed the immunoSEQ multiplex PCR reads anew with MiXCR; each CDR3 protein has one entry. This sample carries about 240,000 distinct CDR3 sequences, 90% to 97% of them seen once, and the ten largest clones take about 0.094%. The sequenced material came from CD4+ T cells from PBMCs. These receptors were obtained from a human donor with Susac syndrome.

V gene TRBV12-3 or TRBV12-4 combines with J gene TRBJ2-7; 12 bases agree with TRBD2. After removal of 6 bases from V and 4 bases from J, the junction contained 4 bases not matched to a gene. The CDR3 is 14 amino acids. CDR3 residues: CASRLAGGFYEQYF. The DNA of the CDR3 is TGTGCCAGCAGACTAGCGGGAGGATTTTACGAGCAGTACTTC.

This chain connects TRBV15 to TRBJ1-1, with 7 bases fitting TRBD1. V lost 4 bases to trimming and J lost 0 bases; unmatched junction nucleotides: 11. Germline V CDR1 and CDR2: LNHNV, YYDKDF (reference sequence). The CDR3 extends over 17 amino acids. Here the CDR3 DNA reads TGTGCCACCAGCACCACTCGGACAGGCAGAATGAACACTGAAGCTTTCTTT. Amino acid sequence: CATSTTRTGRMNTEAFF.

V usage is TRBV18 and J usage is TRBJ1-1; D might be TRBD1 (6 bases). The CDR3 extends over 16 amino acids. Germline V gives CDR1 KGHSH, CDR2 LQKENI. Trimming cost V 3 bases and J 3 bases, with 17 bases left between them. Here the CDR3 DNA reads TGTGCCAGCTCACCGCAAGGATACAGGGCAGACACTGAAGCTTTCTTT. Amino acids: CASSPQGYRADTEAFF.

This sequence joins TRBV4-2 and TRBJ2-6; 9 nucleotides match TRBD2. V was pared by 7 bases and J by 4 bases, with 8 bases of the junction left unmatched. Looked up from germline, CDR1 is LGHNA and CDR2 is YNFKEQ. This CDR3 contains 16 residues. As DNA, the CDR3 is TGTGCCAGCACCGGGCTAGCGGGAAACGGGGCCAACGTCCTGACTTTC. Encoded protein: CASTGLAGNGANVLTF.

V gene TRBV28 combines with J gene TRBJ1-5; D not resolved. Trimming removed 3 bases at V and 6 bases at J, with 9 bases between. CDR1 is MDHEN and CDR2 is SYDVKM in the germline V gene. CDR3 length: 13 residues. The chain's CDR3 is CASSLTGLQPQHF. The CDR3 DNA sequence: TGTGCCAGCAGTTTGACCGGACTTCAGCCCCAGCATTTT.

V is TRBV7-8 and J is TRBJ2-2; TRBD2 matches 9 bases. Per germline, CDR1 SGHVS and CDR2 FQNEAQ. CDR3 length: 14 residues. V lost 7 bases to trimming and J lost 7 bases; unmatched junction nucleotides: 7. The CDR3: CASISGRTIGELFF. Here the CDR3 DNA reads TGTGCCAGCATTAGCGGGAGAACGATCGGGGAGCTGTTTTTT. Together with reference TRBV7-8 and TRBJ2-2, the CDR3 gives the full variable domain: GAGVSQSPRYKVAKRGQDVALRCDPISGHVSLFWYQQALGQGPEFLTYFQNEAQLDKSGLPSDRFFAERPEGSVSTLKIQRTQQEDSAVYLCASISGRTIGELFFGEGSRLTVL.

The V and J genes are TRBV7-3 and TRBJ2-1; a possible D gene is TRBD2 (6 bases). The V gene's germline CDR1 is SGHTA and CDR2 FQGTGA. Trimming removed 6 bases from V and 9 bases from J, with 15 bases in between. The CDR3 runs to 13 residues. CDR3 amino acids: CASSPTSISEQFF. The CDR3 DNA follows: TGTGCCAGCAGTCCTACTAGCATCAGTGAGCAGTTCTTC. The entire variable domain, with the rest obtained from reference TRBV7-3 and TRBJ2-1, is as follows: GAGVSQTPSNKVTEKGKYVELRCDPISGHTALYWYRQSLGQGPEFLIYFQGTGAADDSGLPNDRFFAVRPEGSVSTLKIQRTERGDSAVYLCASSPTSISEQFFGPGTRLTVL.

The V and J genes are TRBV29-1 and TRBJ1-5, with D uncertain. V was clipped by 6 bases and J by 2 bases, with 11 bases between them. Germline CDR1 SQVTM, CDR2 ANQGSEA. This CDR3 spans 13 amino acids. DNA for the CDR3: TGCAGCGTCGGTCGCCAGGGCAATCAGCCCCAGCATTTT. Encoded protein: CSVGRQGNQPQHF.

The DNA of the CDR3 is TGTGCCAGCAGTCCCCCCAGGGAACACACCGGGGAGCTGTTTTTT. It specifies CASSPPREHTGELFF. The chain employs TRBV12-3 or TRBV12-4 and TRBJ2-2; possibly TRBD1 for D (5 bases). Deletions cut 5 bases from V and 3 bases from J, with 13 bases between. The CDR3 is made up of 15 amino acids.

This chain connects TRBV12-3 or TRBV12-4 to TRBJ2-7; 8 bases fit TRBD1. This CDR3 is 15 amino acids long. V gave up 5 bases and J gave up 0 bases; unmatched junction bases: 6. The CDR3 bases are TGTGCCAGCAGTCAAGGGGACAGGAGCTCCTACGAGCAGTACTTC. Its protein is CASSQGDRSSYEQYF.

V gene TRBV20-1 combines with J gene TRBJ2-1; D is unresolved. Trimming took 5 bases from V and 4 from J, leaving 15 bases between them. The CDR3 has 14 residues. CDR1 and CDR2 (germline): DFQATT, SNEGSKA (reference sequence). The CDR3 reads CSAVPSGIYNEQFF. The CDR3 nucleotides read TGCAGTGCTGTACCGTCAGGCATATACAATGAGCAGTTCTTC.

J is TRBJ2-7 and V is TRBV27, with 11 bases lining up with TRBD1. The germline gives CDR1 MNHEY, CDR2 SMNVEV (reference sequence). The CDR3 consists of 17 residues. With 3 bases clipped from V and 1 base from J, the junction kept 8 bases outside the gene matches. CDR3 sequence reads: CASSFYGQGARSYEQYF. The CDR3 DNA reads TGTGCCAGCAGTTTTTACGGACAGGGGGCGCGATCCTACGAGCAGTACTTC.

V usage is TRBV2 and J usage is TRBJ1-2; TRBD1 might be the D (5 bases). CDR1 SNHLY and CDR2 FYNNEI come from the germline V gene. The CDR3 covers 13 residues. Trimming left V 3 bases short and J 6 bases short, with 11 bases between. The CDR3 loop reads CASSDRQIDGYTF. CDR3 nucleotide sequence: TGTGCCAGCAGTGACCGACAGATAGATGGCTACACCTTC.